The 16 T cell receptor beta chains below all came from one sample that was sequenced in a study of beta chain features in type 1 diabetes listed by TCRdb under 2018. The protocol used for the library was the immunoSEQ multiplex PCR assay. All of the isolated RNA was reverse transcribed with the High Capacity cDNA Reverse Transcription Kit, so expressed TCRB transcripts were sequenced. Imported from immuneACCESS, the table was reduced by TCRdb to in-frame sequences with V and J called. These copies leave out some clones; in studies compared against another copy, an unresolved V gene accounts for under half, and the cause of the remainder is not known. Counted in this sample were under 550,000 clones; about an eighth of them appeared once. The leading ten clones occupy 0.046% of the sample. The sample comprised naive CD4+ T cells from blood. This specimen's cell subset or site label, per the study, means: true naive CD4+ T cells. The receptor set was obtained from a woman between 18 and 29 years old in good health.

V gene TRBV5-1 combines with J gene TRBJ2-7; D is uncertain. Germline values: CDR1 SGHRS, CDR2 YFSETQ. Trimming took 2 bases from V and 7 from J, leaving 16 bases between them. There are 14 residues in the CDR3. DNA for the CDR3: TGCGCCAGCAGCTTCCGGGCCAACACACGTGAGCAGTACTTC. It yields the protein CASSFRANTREQYF.

The chain carries TRBV7-8 and TRBJ2-3, with TRBD1 matching over 7 bases. Germline CDR1 reads SGHVS; CDR2 reads FQNEAQ. The V gene end was trimmed by 5 bases and the J gene end by 0 bases; junction bases not matched to a gene: 5. The CDR3 runs 15 residues. CDR3 bases: TGTGCCAGCAGCAGGGACAGAGCTAGCACAGATACGCAGTATTTT. It encodes CASSRDRASTDTQYF.

The chain recombines TRBV4-1 with TRBJ2-7; D uncertain. Per germline, CDR1 MGHRA and CDR2 YSYEKL. The length of the CDR3 is 15 residues. Trimming removed 1 base at V and 1 base at J, with 11 bases between. The CDR3 region is CASSQGTPRSYEQYF. For the CDR3, the DNA is TGCGCCAGCAGCCAAGGGACCCCGAGGTCCTACGAGCAGTACTTC.

This clone was recorded a few times. V gene TRBV5-5 combines with J gene TRBJ2-4; the D is unclear. This CDR3 comprises 14 residues. Germline lookup yields CDR1 SGHKS and CDR2 YYEKEE (reference sequence). V was clipped by 1 base and J by 4 bases, with 9 bases between them. The CDR3 reads CASSLIQIKNIQYF. CDR3 nucleotide sequence: TGTGCCAGCAGCTTGATACAGATTAAAAACATTCAGTACTTC. The whole variable domain, remainder taken from reference TRBV5-5 and TRBJ2-4, is DAGVTQSPTHLIKTRGQQVTLRCSPISGHKSVSWYQQVLGQGPQFIFQYYEKEERGRGNFPDRFSARQFPNYSSELNVNALLLGDSALYLCASSLIQIKNIQYFGAGTRLSVL.

The rearrangement joins TRBV5-4 to TRBJ2-5; TRBD1 matches 9 bases. CDR1 and CDR2 (germline): SGHNT, YYREEE (reference sequence). This CDR3 spans 15 amino acids. The V and J ends lost 4 bases and 3 bases, in that order; junction bases with no gene match: 7. CDR3 DNA sequence: TGTGCCAGCAGCAGGCCGGGACAGGGAAAAGAGACCCAGTACTTC. This gives the protein CASSRPGQGKETQYF.

This clone was observed a few times. CDR3 DNA sequence: TGTGCCAGCAGTTTAGGTGGGACCGCCGATCTCGAGCAGTACGTC. Encoded protein: CASSLGGTADLEQYV. V and J are TRBV28 and TRBJ2-7; perhaps D is TRBD1 or TRBD2 (5 bases each). Germline CDR1 reads MDHEN; CDR2 reads SYDVKM. The CDR3 is made up of 15 amino acids. The V gene lost 2 bases and the J gene lost 6 bases, with 17 bases spanning the gap.

This clone was observed a handful of times. This chain connects TRBV7-9 to TRBJ2-1; D gene unclear. This CDR3 is 14 amino acids long. Germline CDR1 SEHNR, CDR2 FQNEAQ (reference sequence). Trimming cost V 4 bases and J 0 bases, with 7 bases left between them. The CDR3 nucleotides are TGTGCCAGCAGCTGGACCGCCTCCTACAATGAGCAGTTCTTC. It yields the protein CASSWTASYNEQFF.

This clone was counted between two and nine times. The chain uses TRBV30 and TRBJ2-5, with D perhaps matching TRBD1 (7 bases). V shed 0 bases and J shed 5 bases, with 13 bases lying between them. There are 14 residues in the CDR3. Germline V gives CDR1 GTSNPN, CDR2 SVGIG (reference sequence). The CDR3 here is CAWSVRSGGETQYF. The CDR3 region has the DNA TGTGCCTGGAGTGTACGGTCAGGGGGGGAGACCCAGTACTTC.

This clone came up a few times. The chain joins TRBV7-2 to TRBJ2-1; D remains ambiguous. The CDR3 extends over 15 amino acids. V lost 1 base and J 0 bases, leaving 7 bases between the germline ends. Germline V gene sequence: CDR1 SGHTA, CDR2 FQGNSA. The CDR3 DNA sequence: TGTGCCAGCAGCTTAGAACCGAACTCCTACAATGAGCAGTTCTTC. Translation: CASSLEPNSYNEQFF. The full variable domain, rest sourced from reference TRBV7-2 and TRBJ2-1, is GAGVSQSPSNKVTEKGKDVELRCDPISGHTALYWYRQSLGQGLEFLIYFQGNSAPDKSGLPSDRFSAERTGGSVSTLTIQRTQQEDSAVYLCASSLEPNSYNEQFFGPGTRLTVL.

The V gene is TRBV28, the J gene TRBJ2-3, with a possible D match to TRBD2 (6 bases). The germline V gene has CDR1 MDHEN and CDR2 SYDVKM. CDR3 length: 16 amino acids. V was cut by 5 bases and J by 2 bases, with 17 bases left in between. The chain's CDR3 is CASSPAAGPHTDTQYF. The CDR3 coding sequence is TGTGCCAGCAGTCCCGCCGCGGGACCACACACAGATACGCAGTATTTT.

The J gene is TRBJ1-2, the V gene TRBV7-2; tentatively, D is TRBD1 (6 bases). V shed 1 base and J shed 3 bases, with 15 bases lying between them. CDR1 and CDR2 from the germline V gene are SGHTA and FQGNSA. The CDR3 is made up of 16 amino acids. The DNA for the CDR3 is TGTGCCAGCAGCTTAGTCACAGGGACTCAATACTATGGCTACACCTTC. It codes for CASSLVTGTQYYGYTF.

The chain uses TRBV7-2 and TRBJ2-7; tentatively, D is TRBD1 or TRBD2 (5 bases each). Germline CDR1 and CDR2: SGHTA and FQGNSA. V was pared by 1 base and J by 6 bases, with 7 bases between. The CDR3 contains 12 residues. The CDR3 DNA reads as TGTGCCAGCAGCTTAGATGGGGGCGAGCAGTACGTC. Translated, it gives CASSLDGGEQYV.

This clone occurred a few times. The V call is TRBV29-1, the J call TRBJ2-5; TRBD1 agrees at 8 bases. Germline loops: CDR1 SQVTM, CDR2 ANQGSEA. Unmatched junction bases numbered 11, after V lost 7 bases and J lost 7 bases. The CDR3 contains 13 residues. The CDR3 nucleotides are TGCAGCGGCCCAATAGACAGGGGTCCGACCCAGTACTTC. Translated: CSGPIDRGPTQYF.

At least ten counts were recorded for this clone. This chain uses TRBV25-1 with TRBJ2-7, with a possible D match to TRBD1 (6 bases). The V gene's germline CDR1 is MGHDK and CDR2 SYGVNS. The CDR3 runs to 15 residues. V lost 8 bases and J lost 4, with 21 bases in between. In nucleotides, the CDR3 is TGTGCCAGCCCCCACCACAGGGATGGATGGTACGAGCAGTACGTC. This gives the protein CASPHHRDGWYEQYV.

This clone was observed a handful of times. The chain combines TRBV29-1 with TRBJ2-1; D gene unclear. Germline CDR1 is SQVTM and CDR2 is ANQGSEA. The CDR3 is 12 amino acids. V was shortened by 7 bases and J by 3 bases, with 10 bases between the two germline ends. CDR3 residues: CSARPHYNEQFF. CDR3 nucleotides: TGCAGCGCCCGACCGCACTACAATGAGCAGTTCTTC.

The CDR3 coding sequence is TGTGCCAGCAGCGTAGACAGTCAAGAGACCCAGTACTTC. It is translated as CASSVDSQETQYF. The chain carries TRBV9 and TRBJ2-5, with D unclear. The CDR3 loop spans 13 amino acids. Germline CDR1 reads SGDLS; CDR2 reads YYNGEE. The V end lost 0 bases, the J end lost 2 bases, and 5 bases lay between the germline ends.